This TCR beta chain was retrieved from a study of blood T cell repertoires in COVID-19. The data were produced by immunoSEQ multiplex PCR, yet TCRdb's version contains in-frame clones alone and is incomplete. The sample holds some 190,000 clones; about four fifths are singletons and the top ten take roughly a tenth. V was trimmed by 3 bases and J by 5 bases, leaving 15 bases between them. In germline, CDR1 is MNHEY, CDR2 SVGAGI. The CDR3 contains 15 residues. The receptor comes from a woman of 80 years or more with active or convalescent COVID-19. The chain employs TRBV6-5 and TRBJ2-3, with D possibly matching TRBD1 (6 bases). Material: peripheral blood. CDR3 DNA sequence: TGTGCCAGCAGTTATTGGGACACGGAAGGAGATACGCAGTATTTT. This encodes CASSYWDTEGDTQYF.